This entry lists 12 T cell receptor beta chains sequenced from one sample in a study of T and B cells in COVID-19 patients. Blood genomic DNA input for TRB amplification was 250-500 ng. BIOMED2 TRB-A/B primer pools were used in multiplex TRB PCR. A single record per CDR3 protein comes from TCRdb applying MiXCR to the multiplex PCR reads. The data contain approximately 7,200 distinct CDR3 sequences, more than 25% of them singletons. The sequenced sample was blood. The receptors originated from a human donor who had recovered from COVID-19.

This clonotype was detected only a few times. The chain uses TRBV19 and TRBJ1-3; tentatively, D is TRBD1 (5 bases). Trimming pared 3 bases from V and 2 bases from J, leaving 14 bases between. The germline V gene has CDR1 LNHDA and CDR2 SQIVND (reference sequence). This CDR3 comprises 16 residues. CDR3 sequence reads: CASSILWTPTGNTIYF. CDR3 DNA sequence: TGTGCCAGTAGTATTTTGTGGACACCAACTGGAAACACCATATATTTT.

V and J are TRBV6-1 and TRBJ1-1; no clear D gene. Trimming left V 6 bases short and J 1 base short, with 18 bases between. Germline CDR1 MNHNS, CDR2 SASEGT. The CDR3 consists of 16 residues. The CDR3 spells CASRRLGKGGNTEAFF. CDR3 sequence (DNA): TGTGCCAGCAGACGACTAGGCAAGGGCGGGAACACTGAAGCTTTCTTT.

For the CDR3, the DNA is TGTGCCAGCAGTGTCTCGACAGGGAGTGCGGAGACCCAGTACTTC. This translates into CASSVSTGSAETQYF. The gene calls are TRBV6-4 and TRBJ2-5, with 7 nucleotides matching TRBD1. This CDR3 is built from 15 residues. The germline gives CDR1 MRHNA, CDR2 SNTAGT. V lost 4 bases, J lost 5 bases, and 10 bases stayed unmatched.

This chain uses TRBV7-6 with TRBJ2-1; a possible D gene is TRBD2 (6 bases). CDR3 size: 16 residues. CDR1 is SGHVS, CDR2 FNYEAQ, per germline. V gave up 5 bases and J gave up 4 bases, with 18 bases separating them. The CDR3 nucleotides are TGTGCCAGCAGCGTAGACGGGGCGGGGAAATACAATGAGCAGTTCTTC. Protein: CASSVDGAGKYNEQFF.

This clonotype was picked up a small number of times. The chain recombines TRBV7-9 with TRBJ2-2; 9 nucleotides match TRBD1. Germline CDR1 SEHNR, CDR2 FQNEAQ (reference sequence). The CDR3 sequence is 15 residues long. After removal of 3 bases from V and 5 bases from J, the junction contained 4 bases not matched to a gene. The chain's CDR3 is CASSFGTGLTGELFF. CDR3 DNA: TGTGCCAGCAGCTTCGGGACAGGGTTGACCGGGGAGCTGTTTTTT.

The chain recombines TRBV6-1 with TRBJ2-5; 8 nucleotides align to TRBD2. Germline V gene data show CDR1 as MNHNS and CDR2 as SASEGT. CDR3 length: 18 amino acids. The J segment lost 2 bases and the V segment lost 3 bases, leaving 14 bases of the junction unmatched. CDR3 region: CASSDPRRRGARQETQYF. The CDR3 coding sequence is TGTGCCAGCAGTGACCCCAGGCGGCGGGGGGCTCGTCAAGAGACCCAGTACTTC.

This clonotype was found a few times. This chain uses TRBV6-1 with TRBJ1-1; 9 bases fit TRBD1. The length of the CDR3 is 15 residues. Per germline, CDR1 MNHNS and CDR2 SASEGT. V shed 2 bases, J shed 5 bases, and the junction held 6 bases outside the gene matches. CDR3 sequence reads: CASSERGQGWTEAFF. The CDR3 nucleotides are TGTGCCAGCAGTGAACGGGGACAGGGCTGGACTGAAGCTTTCTTT.

The gene calls are TRBV27 and TRBJ2-7; 7 positions match TRBD2. CDR1 and CDR2 from the germline V gene are MNHEY and SMNVEV (reference sequence). After removal of 7 bases from V and 0 bases from J, the junction contained 9 bases not matched to a gene. The CDR3 has 15 amino acids. The CDR3 DNA reads TGTGCCAGCACAAAGGGAGGGCGGAGCTCCTACGAGCAGTACTTC. Residues: CASTKGGRSSYEQYF.

The chain has TRBV6-5 and TRBJ1-3, with D maybe TRBD1 (6 bases). V was trimmed by 6 bases and J by 7 bases, leaving 13 bases between them. The CDR3 is 13 residues long. The germline gives CDR1 MNHEY, CDR2 SVGAGI. The DNA of the CDR3 is TGTGCCAGCAGCCCACAGGGAGTTAACACCATATATTTT. It yields the protein CASSPQGVNTIYF.

The chain carries TRBV11-2 and TRBJ2-3; D perhaps matches TRBD2 (5 bases). The germline gives CDR1 SGHAT, CDR2 FQNNGV. Between the trimmed V and J ends, which lost 2 bases and 0 bases, there was a span of 12 bases. This CDR3 is 16 amino acids long. The CDR3 DNA sequence: TGTGCCAGCAGCTTACTAGGACGGGGTAGCACAGATACGCAGTATTTT. Its protein is CASSLLGRGSTDTQYF. The full variable domain, in which reference TRBV11-2 and TRBJ2-3 provide the parts outside the CDR3, is EAGVAQSPRYKIIEKRQSVAFWCNPISGHATLYWYQQILGQGPKLLIQFQNNGVVDDSQLPKDRFSAERLKGVDSTLKIQPAKLEDSAVYLCASSLLGRGSTDTQYFGPGTRLTVL.

This sequence joins TRBV20-1 and TRBJ1-2, with 9 positions matching TRBD1. In germline, CDR1 is DFQATT, CDR2 SNEGSKA (reference sequence). The CDR3 is made up of 13 amino acids. V was pared by 6 bases and J by 5 bases, with 7 bases of the junction left unmatched. The CDR3 sequence: CSAPGQGYYGYTF. CDR3 sequence (DNA): TGCAGTGCCCCGGGACAGGGATATTATGGCTACACCTTC.

This clonotype has more than one count but fewer than ten. This chain joins TRBV5-6 and TRBJ2-3; either TRBD1 or TRBD2 may supply D (5 bases each). The CDR3 runs to 12 residues. Germline-derived CDR1 and CDR2 are SGHDT and YYEEEE. V dropped 4 bases and J dropped 13 bases, with 16 bases sitting between them. The CDR3 nucleotides are TGTGCCAGCAGCCGTACGGGACCATTGGAGTATTTT. Translating it yields CASSRTGPLEYF.